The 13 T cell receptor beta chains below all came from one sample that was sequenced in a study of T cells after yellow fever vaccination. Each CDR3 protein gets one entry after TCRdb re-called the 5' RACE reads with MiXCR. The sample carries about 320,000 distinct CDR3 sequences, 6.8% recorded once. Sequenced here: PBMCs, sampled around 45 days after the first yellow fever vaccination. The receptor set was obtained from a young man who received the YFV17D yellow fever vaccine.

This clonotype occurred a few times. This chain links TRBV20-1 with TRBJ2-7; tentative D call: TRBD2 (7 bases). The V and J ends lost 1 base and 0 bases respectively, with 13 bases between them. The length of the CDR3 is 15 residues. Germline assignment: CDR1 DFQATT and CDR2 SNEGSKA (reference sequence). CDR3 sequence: CSARVRGPLSYEQYF. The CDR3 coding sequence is TGCAGTGCTAGAGTGCGGGGGCCCCTCTCCTACGAGCAGTACTTC.

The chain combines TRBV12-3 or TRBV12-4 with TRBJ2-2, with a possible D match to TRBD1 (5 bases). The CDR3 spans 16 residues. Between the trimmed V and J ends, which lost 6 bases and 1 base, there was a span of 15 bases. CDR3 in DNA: TGTGCCAGCAGCCCACTGGGGCTCCTGAACACCGGGGAGCTGTTTTTT. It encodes CASSPLGLLNTGELFF.

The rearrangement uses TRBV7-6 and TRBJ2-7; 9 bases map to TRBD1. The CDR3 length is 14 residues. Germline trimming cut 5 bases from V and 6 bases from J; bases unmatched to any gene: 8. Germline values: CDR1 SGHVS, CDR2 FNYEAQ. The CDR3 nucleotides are TGTGCCAGCAGCGCCTCGGGACAGGGAAGCGAGCAGTACGTC. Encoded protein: CASSASGQGSEQYV.

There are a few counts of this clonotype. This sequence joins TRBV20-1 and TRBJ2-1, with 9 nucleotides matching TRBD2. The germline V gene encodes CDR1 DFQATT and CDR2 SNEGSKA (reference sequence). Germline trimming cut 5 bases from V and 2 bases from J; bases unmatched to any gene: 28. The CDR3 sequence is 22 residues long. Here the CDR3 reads CSALGRASASASAGGTYNEQFF. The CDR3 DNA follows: TGCAGTGCTTTAGGTCGCGCCTCGGCCTCGGCCTCGGCGGGGGGGACCTACAATGAGCAGTTCTTC.

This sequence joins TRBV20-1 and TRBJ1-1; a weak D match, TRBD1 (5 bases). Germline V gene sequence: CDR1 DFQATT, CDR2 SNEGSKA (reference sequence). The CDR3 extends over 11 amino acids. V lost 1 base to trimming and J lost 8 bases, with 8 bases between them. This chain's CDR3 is CSARGSGEAFF. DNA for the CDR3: TGCAGTGCTAGAGGTTCAGGGGAAGCTTTCTTT.

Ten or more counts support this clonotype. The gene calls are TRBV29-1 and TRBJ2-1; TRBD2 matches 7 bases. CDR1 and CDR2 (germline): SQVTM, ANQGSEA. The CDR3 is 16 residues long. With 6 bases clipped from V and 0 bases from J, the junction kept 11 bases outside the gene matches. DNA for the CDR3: TGCAGCGTCCTCGATGCCGGGGGGACCTCCTACAATGAGCAGTTCTTC. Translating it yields CSVLDAGGTSYNEQFF.

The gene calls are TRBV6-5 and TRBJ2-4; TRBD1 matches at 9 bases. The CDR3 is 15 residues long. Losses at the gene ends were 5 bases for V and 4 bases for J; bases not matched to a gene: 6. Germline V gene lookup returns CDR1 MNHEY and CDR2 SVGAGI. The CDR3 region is CASSILGQGKNIQYF. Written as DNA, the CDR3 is TGTGCCAGCAGTATACTTGGACAGGGGAAAAACATTCAGTACTTC.

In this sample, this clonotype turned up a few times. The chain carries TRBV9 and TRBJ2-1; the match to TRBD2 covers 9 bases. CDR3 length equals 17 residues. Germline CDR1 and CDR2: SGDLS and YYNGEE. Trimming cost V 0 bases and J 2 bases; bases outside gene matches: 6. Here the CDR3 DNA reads TGTGCCAGCAGCGTAGCCCCAAGCGGGGGGCCCTACAATGAGCAGTTCTTC. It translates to CASSVAPSGGPYNEQFF. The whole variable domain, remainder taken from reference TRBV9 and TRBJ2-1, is DSGVTQTPKHLITATGQRVTLRCSPRSGDLSVYWYQQSLDQGLQFLIQYYNGEERAKGNILERFSAQQFPDLHSELNLSSLELGDSALYFCASSVAPSGGPYNEQFFGPGTRLTVL.

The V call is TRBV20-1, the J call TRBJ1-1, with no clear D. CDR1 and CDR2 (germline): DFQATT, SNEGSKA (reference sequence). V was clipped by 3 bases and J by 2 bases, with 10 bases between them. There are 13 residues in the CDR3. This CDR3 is CSASNSLNTEAFF. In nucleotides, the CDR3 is TGCAGTGCTAGTAATAGCTTAAACACTGAAGCTTTCTTT.

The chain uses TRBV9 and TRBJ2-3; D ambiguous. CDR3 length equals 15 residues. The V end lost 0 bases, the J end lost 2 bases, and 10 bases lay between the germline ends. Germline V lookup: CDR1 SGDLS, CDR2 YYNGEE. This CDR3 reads CASSVVGSNTDTQYF. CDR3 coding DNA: TGTGCCAGCAGCGTAGTGGGCAGCAACACAGATACGCAGTATTTT.

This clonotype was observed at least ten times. DNA for the CDR3: TGCGCCAGCAGCTTGTTTCCAGCGGGGGCCGGGGAGACCCAGTACTTC. This gives the protein CASSLFPAGAGETQYF. The chain has TRBV5-1 and TRBJ2-5, with 8 bases identical to TRBD2. The CDR3 is made up of 16 amino acids. Germline CDR1 is SGHRS and CDR2 is YFSETQ. With 1 base clipped from V and 5 bases from J, the junction kept 10 bases outside the gene matches.

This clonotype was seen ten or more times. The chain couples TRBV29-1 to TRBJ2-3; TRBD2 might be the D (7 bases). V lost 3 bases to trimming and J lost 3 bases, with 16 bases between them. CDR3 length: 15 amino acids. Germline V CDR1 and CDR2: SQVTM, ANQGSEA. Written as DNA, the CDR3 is TGCAGCGTTGACAGGCCGGGGGGCCTGACAGATACGCAGTATTTT. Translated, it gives CSVDRPGGLTDTQYF.

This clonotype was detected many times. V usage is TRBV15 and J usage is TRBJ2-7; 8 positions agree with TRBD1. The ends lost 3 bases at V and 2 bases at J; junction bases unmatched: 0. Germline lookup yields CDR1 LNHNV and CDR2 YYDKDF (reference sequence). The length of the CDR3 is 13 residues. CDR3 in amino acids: CATSRTGAYEQYV. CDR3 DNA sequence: TGTGCCACCAGCAGGACAGGGGCCTACGAGCAGTACGTC.